This T cell receptor beta chain was sequenced in a study of yellow fever vaccine responses in identical twins. TCRdb called the RT-PCR reads again in MiXCR, with one record for every CDR3 protein. Of some 590 distinct CDR3 sequences in the sample, more than 65% were seen once. Comment on this clonotype: Its matching antigen is unknown.

The CDR3 consists of 15 residues. V was cut by 4 bases and J by 3 bases, with 16 bases left in between. Germline V lookup: CDR1 MGHRA, CDR2 YSYEKL. Findings of the study overall: Reported findings indicate that twins' vaccine T cell responses seemed partially convergent, partially personalized.

Sequenced here: T cells from blood (PBMCs), unsorted or a sorted subset (not recorded which), sampled before or after yellow fever vaccination (not recorded which). The chain links TRBV4-1 to TRBJ2-7, with D possibly being TRBD1 or TRBD2 (5 bases each). This TCR came from a female donor who received the yellow fever vaccine. The CDR3 loop is CASSPPGTGFYEQYF. The CDR3 nucleotides read TGCGCCAGCAGCCCTCCCGGGACGGGGTTCTACGAGCAGTACTTC.